This T cell receptor beta chain derives from a study of PD-L1 blockade in urothelial cancer (dated by TCRdb to the late 2010s). Broadly, across the study: Every patient began therapy in the mid-2010s and was given atezolizumab 1,200 mg intravenously every 3 weeks. About 85% of the 29 patients were males with bladder-origin urothelial cancer, and about 60% of the 29 reported a prior smoking history. An ECOG performance status of 0 or 1 was recorded for the patients, and 0 to 3 prior chemotherapy regimens had been received by the patients. Blood samples were analyzed 3 weeks after the start of treatment (second dose) and 6 weeks after the start of treatment. Blood samples gave median yields of around 150,000 T cells and tens of thousands of unique TCRs, along with a median clonality of 0.080. Somatic, immune and clinical correlates of response to PD-L1 blockade with atezolizumab in urothelial cancer were the focus of an exploratory multi-omic analysis. Pretreatment tumor samples, along with matched peripheral blood serially collected before and after atezolizumab treatment, were subjected to TCR sequencing. Durable clinical benefit was defined as a progression-free survival longer than 6 months, and TCR features were additionally tested against progression-free survival and overall survival. In the same patients who had TCR sequencing, pretreatment tumors also underwent whole exome sequencing and RNA sequencing. Durable clinical benefit was achieved by nine patients and was not achieved by 20 patients. Pretreatment blood TCR-seq was available for 27 to 30 patients, at least one posttreatment blood collection was obtained for approximately 25 patients, and tumor TCR-seq was available for approximately 25 patients. General study outcomes and caveats: Improved progression-free and overall survival was found to be associated with pretreatment peripheral blood TCR clonality below the median. Because of the small sample size (n ≈ 30) and the many exploratory analyses performed, the results are intended to be regarded as hypothesis-generating. At 3 weeks after the start of treatment, tumor-associated TCR clones in peripheral blood had expanded more in patients with durable benefit (n ≈ 20, p = 0.022).

CDR3 length: 14 amino acids, cysteine to phenylalanine. Only the CDR3 region is kept as DNA, spanning 42 bases read in frame from base 1. V and J are truncated by 5 bases and 6 bases respectively, leaving an intervening sequence of 15 bases. CDR1 and CDR2 are drawn from the germline V gene (reference sequence): LNHDA, SQIVND. The time point label for this specimen denotes: peripheral blood 6 weeks after treatment start. The cohort comprised 25 to 30 patients with locally advanced or metastatic urothelial carcinoma treated at Memorial Sloan Kettering on a trial protocol. Peripheral blood mononuclear cells were collected pretreatment and during treatment, at between 1 and 8 total time points per patient. The Qiagen DNeasy Blood extraction kit was used to purify genomic DNA from total PBMCs and tumor samples. PBMCs were collected pretreatment and during treatment, and were isolated and stored as previously described.

Comments on this clone: Its binding antigen is unknown. Base qualities are not provided; no much larger clone lies one nucleotide away.

Synthetic TCR analog templates were spiked into each PCR to estimate absolute template abundance from read counts. Using the immunoSEQ assay, TCRbeta CDR3 regions were amplified from genomic DNA with bias-controlled V and J gene primers. Sequencing of rearranged TCRbeta segments was performed at approximately 20X coverage. The original methods were these. Clustering was used to correct sequencing errors, and CDR3s were annotated against IMGT so that V, D and J genes could be assigned. Downstream analyses used only productive TCRbeta rearrangements and left out out-of-frame or stop-codon sequences. Clonality was computed as one minus Shannon entropy normalized by the log of the number of unique productive sequences. Fisher's exact test with Benjamini-Hochberg correction, using a cutoff of adjusted p below 0.01, was how clones that differed between time points or between blood and tumor were identified. TCRdb provides this immuneACCESS table in a form limited to in-frame rearrangements. Some clones are lacking; in checked studies, under half of them reflect an unresolved V gene, and why the rest are absent is not known. D and trimming were read from the DNA, whereas the V and J calls and clone size are those reported in that table. This sample holds 95,000 to 130,000 clones; about 89% were observed only once. Together, the top ten hold roughly 1.7% of the sample.

The chain is made from TRBV19 and TRBJ2-3; TRBD2 might be the D gene, on 7 matching bases. This material consisted of PBMCs, taken around atezolizumab (anti-PD-L1) treatment. This TCR was sampled from a man in his sixties with urothelial cancer. The DNA reads as follows: TGTGCCAGTAGTTTGGGCGGGGGCTTGGATACGCAGTATTTT. Translated, it gives CASSLGGGLDTQYF.